A selection of T cell receptor beta chains follows, all from one sample in a study of T cell responses to AZD1222 COVID-19 vaccine. Generated by immunoSEQ multiplex PCR, the TCRdb table keeps only in-frame clones and is missing some. The top ten clones hold more than 9% of a sample with over 150,000 clones, around 92% of them seen once. The source material was peripheral blood, sampled on day 0 of AZD1222 vaccination. Source of these receptors: an adult in good health. Each CDR3 is given with its conserved first and last residue. Fields, in order: D gene, clone size, J gene, V gene, CDR3 DNA, CDR3 protein. The D gene is left open where the match is weak. The size of a clone is reported for some rows only, either as once, few or many, or as a class for expanded clones.

D gene: .; clone size: .; J gene: TRBJ2-2; V gene: TRBV5-1; CDR3 DNA: TGCGCCAGCAGCTTGGAGGTTGCGGGGGAGCTGTTTTTT; CDR3 protein: CASSLEVAGELFF
D gene: .; clone size: .; J gene: TRBJ1-2; V gene: TRBV4-1; CDR3 DNA: TGCGCCAGCAGCCAAGTACTACAGGGATCGGGCTACACCTTC; CDR3 protein: CASSQVLQGSGYTF
D gene: .; clone size: .; J gene: TRBJ1-2; V gene: TRBV28; CDR3 DNA: TGTGCCAGCAGTTCCCGAGGCCTGGACCTCTATGGCTACACCTTC; CDR3 protein: CASSSRGLDLYGYTF
D gene: TRBD2; clone size: .; J gene: TRBJ2-1; V gene: TRBV12-5; CDR3 DNA: TGTGCTAGTGGTCCCGGACTAGCATCCTACAATGAGCAGTTCTTC; CDR3 protein: CASGPGLASYNEQFF
D gene: TRBD1; clone size: .; J gene: TRBJ2-7; V gene: TRBV5-1; CDR3 DNA: TGCGCCAGCAGCGCGGGACAGGGGAGCTCCTACGAGCAGTACTTC; CDR3 protein: CASSAGQGSSYEQYF
D gene: .; clone size: once; J gene: TRBJ1-5; V gene: TRBV7-9; CDR3 DNA: TGTGCCAGCAGCTTAGACGACGGCCGCGTTCAGCCCCAGCATTTT; CDR3 protein: CASSLDDGRVQPQHF
D gene: .; clone size: once; J gene: TRBJ1-1; V gene: TRBV28; CDR3 DNA: TGTGCCAGCAGCGTGGACCTTTATGCAGCTTTCTTT; CDR3 protein: CASSVDLYAAFF
D gene: TRBD1; clone size: .; J gene: TRBJ1-3; V gene: TRBV28; CDR3 DNA: TGTGCCAGCACCCTTACAGGGGGCAATTCTGGAAACACCATATATTTT; CDR3 protein: CASTLTGGNSGNTIYF
D gene: TRBD1; clone size: .; J gene: TRBJ1-1; V gene: TRBV6-2/TRBV6-3; CDR3 DNA: TGTGCCAGCAGTTTTCTCCAGGGGGACACTGAAGCTTTCTTT; CDR3 protein: CASSFLQGDTEAFF
D gene: TRBD1; clone size: .; J gene: TRBJ1-5; V gene: TRBV4-2; CDR3 DNA: TGTGCCAGCAGCCAGGACTGGACAGGGGGGACTAGCAATCAGCCCCAGCATTTT; CDR3 protein: CASSQDWTGGTSNQPQHF
D gene: .; clone size: .; J gene: TRBJ1-2; V gene: TRBV6-5; CDR3 DNA: TGTGCCAGCAGTTCCGGACATCCCGCAGCCTATGGCTACACCTTC; CDR3 protein: CASSSGHPAAYGYTF
D gene: .; clone size: .; J gene: TRBJ2-1; V gene: TRBV7-3; CDR3 DNA: TGTGCCAGCAGCCTCCGGGCCGCCTACAATGAGCAGTTCTTC; CDR3 protein: CASSLRAAYNEQFF
D gene: .; clone size: .; J gene: TRBJ1-1; V gene: TRBV12-3/TRBV12-4; CDR3 DNA: TGTGCCAGCAATAAGGGTTTGAACACTGAAGCTTTCTTT; CDR3 protein: CASNKGLNTEAFF
D gene: .; clone size: .; J gene: TRBJ1-2; V gene: TRBV28; CDR3 DNA: TGTGCCAGCAGTTTAATGGGCGCTGGAGGGTCTGGCTACACCTTC; CDR3 protein: CASSLMGAGGSGYTF
D gene: .; clone size: .; J gene: TRBJ1-1; V gene: TRBV5-4; CDR3 DNA: TGTGCCAGCAGCCCCTCGTACGACACTGAAGCTTTCTTT; CDR3 protein: CASSPSYDTEAFF
D gene: .; clone size: .; J gene: TRBJ1-1; V gene: TRBV7-9; CDR3 DNA: TGTGCCAGCAGCCAGGGCTCCACTGAAGCTTTCTTT; CDR3 protein: CASSQGSTEAFF
D gene: TRBD1; clone size: .; J gene: TRBJ1-5; V gene: TRBV5-8; CDR3 DNA: TGTGCCAGCAGCTCCCGGGACAGGGGAACGCCCCAGCATTTT; CDR3 protein: CASSSRDRGTPQHF
D gene: TRBD2; clone size: .; J gene: TRBJ2-1; V gene: TRBV7-8; CDR3 DNA: TGTGCCAGCAGTCCGCACGGTATTAGCGGGAGAGGTGAGCAGTTCTTC; CDR3 protein: CASSPHGISGRGEQFF
D gene: TRBD1; clone size: .; J gene: TRBJ1-5; V gene: TRBV7-2; CDR3 DNA: TGTGCCAGCAGACCACAGGGGGCAAACAATCAGCCCCAGCATTTT; CDR3 protein: CASRPQGANNQPQHF
D gene: .; clone size: .; J gene: TRBJ1-1; V gene: TRBV30; CDR3 DNA: TGTGCCTGGAGTTGGGGGAACACTGAAGCTTTCTTT; CDR3 protein: CAWSWGNTEAFF
D gene: .; clone size: .; J gene: TRBJ2-5; V gene: TRBV30; CDR3 DNA: TGTGCCTGGAGTGTACTCGGGGGAGTGGAGACCCAGTACTTC; CDR3 protein: CAWSVLGGVETQYF
D gene: .; clone size: .; J gene: TRBJ1-6; V gene: TRBV3-1/TRBV3-2; CDR3 DNA: TGTGCCAGCAGCCAAGTACCCTCGACCAATCAAGGGTCACCCCTCCACTTT; CDR3 protein: CASSQVPSTNQGSPLHF
D gene: .; clone size: .; J gene: TRBJ1-2; V gene: TRBV3-1/TRBV3-2; CDR3 DNA: TGTGCCAGCAGCCAAGACCGGCCCGGGGACTATGGCTACACCTTC; CDR3 protein: CASSQDRPGDYGYTF
D gene: TRBD1; clone size: .; J gene: TRBJ1-2; V gene: TRBV30; CDR3 DNA: TGTGCCTGGAGTGAGACAGGGGGGGTATATGGCTACACCTTC; CDR3 protein: CAWSETGGVYGYTF
D gene: .; clone size: once; J gene: TRBJ1-6; V gene: TRBV7-9; CDR3 DNA: TGTGCCAGCAGCTGGCGGTGGGGGGACGATTCACCCCTCCACTTT; CDR3 protein: CASSWRWGDDSPLHF
D gene: .; clone size: once; J gene: TRBJ2-1; V gene: TRBV15; CDR3 DNA: TGTGCCACCAGCAGAGATTCCTGGCGGAATGACTACAATGAGCAGTTCTTC; CDR3 protein: CATSRDSWRNDYNEQFF
D gene: .; clone size: .; J gene: TRBJ1-1; V gene: TRBV10-1; CDR3 DNA: TGCGCCAGCAGTGGGTGTGCTTTCTTT; CDR3 protein: CASSGCAFF
D gene: .; clone size: .; J gene: TRBJ2-1; V gene: TRBV24-1; CDR3 DNA: TGTGCCACCACCCCGGGGGGCGGGTACAATGAGCAGTTCTTC; CDR3 protein: CATTPGGGYNEQFF
D gene: TRBD1; clone size: .; J gene: TRBJ1-1; V gene: TRBV12-3/TRBV12-4; CDR3 DNA: TGTGCCAGCAGGCTACAGGGGTTTGCTGAAGCTTTCTTT; CDR3 protein: CASRLQGFAEAFF
D gene: .; clone size: .; J gene: TRBJ1-1; V gene: TRBV19; CDR3 DNA: TGTGCCAGTAGTCCTCCCTGGGAGAACACTGAAGCTTTCTTT; CDR3 protein: CASSPPWENTEAFF
D gene: TRBD1; clone size: .; J gene: TRBJ1-2; V gene: TRBV9; CDR3 DNA: TGTGCCAGCAGCGTAACCGGGACAGCGTCACAGGGCTACACCTTC; CDR3 protein: CASSVTGTASQGYTF
D gene: .; clone size: .; J gene: TRBJ2-2; V gene: TRBV30; CDR3 DNA: TGTGCCTGGAGTGGTTTTGGCACCGGGGAGCTGTTTTTT; CDR3 protein: CAWSGFGTGELFF
D gene: .; clone size: .; J gene: TRBJ2-1; V gene: TRBV11-3; CDR3 DNA: TGTGCCAGCAGCGCCAGGGGAAACGAGCAGTTCTTC; CDR3 protein: CASSARGNEQFF
D gene: .; clone size: .; J gene: TRBJ1-1; V gene: TRBV18; CDR3 DNA: TGTGCCAGCTCACCAGACAGCCCGAACACTGAAGCTTTCTTT; CDR3 protein: CASSPDSPNTEAFF
D gene: .; clone size: .; J gene: TRBJ2-5; V gene: TRBV9; CDR3 DNA: TGTGCCAGCAGCGTAGATAGCGGCGGCCTCCAAGAGACCCAGTACTTC; CDR3 protein: CASSVDSGGLQETQYF
D gene: .; clone size: once; J gene: TRBJ2-7; V gene: TRBV20-1; CDR3 DNA: TGCAGTGCTAGTGTGGTGTCCCCTTACGAGCAGTACTTC; CDR3 protein: CSASVVSPYEQYF
D gene: .; clone size: once; J gene: TRBJ1-3; V gene: TRBV5-6; CDR3 DNA: TGTGCCAGCAGTGCCCGGACGGGTGGAAACACCATATATTTT; CDR3 protein: CASSARTGGNTIYF
D gene: .; clone size: .; J gene: TRBJ1-5; V gene: TRBV6-5; CDR3 DNA: TGTGCCAGCCCTAGCAATCAGCCCCAGCATTTT; CDR3 protein: CASPSNQPQHF
D gene: .; clone size: .; J gene: TRBJ2-3; V gene: TRBV6-5; CDR3 DNA: TGTGCCAGCAGTCTAGGGACGGCAGCTCAAACGCAGTATTTT; CDR3 protein: CASSLGTAAQTQYF
D gene: .; clone size: .; J gene: TRBJ2-5; V gene: TRBV4-1; CDR3 DNA: TGCGCCAGCAGCCAACAGGACCTTAGTCGAAAAGAGACCCAGTACTTC; CDR3 protein: CASSQQDLSRKETQYF
D gene: .; clone size: .; J gene: TRBJ2-1; V gene: TRBV6-4; CDR3 DNA: TGTGCCAGCAGTAATGGGGAACAGGGATACAATGAGCAGTTCTTC; CDR3 protein: CASSNGEQGYNEQFF
D gene: .; clone size: .; J gene: TRBJ1-2; V gene: TRBV4-1; CDR3 DNA: TGCGCCAGCAGCCAGGGGCGCCAGTTCTATGGCTACACCTTC; CDR3 protein: CASSQGRQFYGYTF
D gene: .; clone size: .; J gene: TRBJ1-1; V gene: TRBV6-4; CDR3 DNA: TGTGCCAGCAGTGAGGGGATAAGCACTGAAGCTTTCTTT; CDR3 protein: CASSEGISTEAFF
D gene: .; clone size: .; J gene: TRBJ2-1; V gene: TRBV28; CDR3 DNA: TGTGCCAGCACCTTGGGGCCTAGCTCCTACAATGAGCAGTTCTTC; CDR3 protein: CASTLGPSSYNEQFF
D gene: .; clone size: .; J gene: TRBJ1-2; V gene: TRBV5-4; CDR3 DNA: TGTGCCAGCAGCTTGGATGGACAGCCAGGTCACTATGGCTACACCTTC; CDR3 protein: CASSLDGQPGHYGYTF
D gene: TRBD1; clone size: .; J gene: TRBJ1-3; V gene: TRBV19; CDR3 DNA: TGTGCCAGTAGCGGACAGGGCGGCTCTGGAAACACCATATATTTT; CDR3 protein: CASSGQGGSGNTIYF
D gene: TRBD2; clone size: .; J gene: TRBJ2-1; V gene: TRBV4-3; CDR3 DNA: TGCGCCAGCAGCCCGAGGGCTAGCGGGGACTACAATGAGCAGTTCTTC; CDR3 protein: CASSPRASGDYNEQFF